Following are 11 T cell receptor beta chains from one sample sequenced in a study of shared clonotypes between healthy human individuals (dated by TCRdb to about 2020). The protocol used for the library was the immunoSEQ multiplex PCR assay. As stored in TCRdb, this immuneACCESS dataset retains in-frame rearrangements with V and J assigned. A fraction of the clones does not appear; measured against another copy, unresolved V genes explain less than half of the discrepancy, and the remainder lacks a known reason. The sample table shows some 580,000 clones, and roughly 98% are seen once. Clones ranked in the top ten supply approximately 0.3% of the sample. CD8 naive samples consisted of CD45RO-negative cells that were positively selected for CCR7, yielding a CD45RA+CCR7+ population without TemRA cells. Sequencing was performed on naive CD8+ T cells sorted from blood. This specimen's cell subset or site label, per the study, means: CD45RA+CCR7+. These receptors came from a man aged 25 to 40 in good health.

The rearrangement uses TRBV10-1 and TRBJ1-1; 8 positions agree with TRBD1. Trimming cost V 3 bases and J 2 bases; bases outside gene matches: 5. This CDR3 is 15 amino acids long. CDR1 is WNHNN, CDR2 SYGVQD, per germline (reference sequence). The CDR3 nucleotides read TGCGCCAGCAGTGATACGACAGGGGACAACACTGAAGCTTTCTTT. This gives the protein CASSDTTGDNTEAFF.

The chain links TRBV7-9 to TRBJ2-3; D call uncertain. CDR3 length: 14 amino acids. V was cut by 1 base and J by 0 bases, with 5 bases left in between. The germline V gene has CDR1 SEHNR and CDR2 FQNEAQ (reference sequence). CDR3 region: CASSLEPSTDTQYF. CDR3 DNA: TGTGCCAGCAGCTTAGAACCGAGCACAGATACGCAGTATTTT.

The J gene is TRBJ1-1, the V gene TRBV7-9, with D perhaps TRBD1 (6 bases). Germline CDR1 reads SEHNR; CDR2 reads FQNEAQ (reference sequence). V was clipped by 6 bases and J by 5 bases, with 7 bases between them. The CDR3 contains 11 residues. The CDR3 here is CASRRGTEAFF. The CDR3 DNA is TGTGCCAGCAGGAGGGGGACTGAAGCTTTCTTT.

This clone occurred once. The chain carries TRBV27 and TRBJ2-3; D unclear. The CDR3 spans 12 residues. Germline V gene lookup returns CDR1 MNHEY and CDR2 SMNVEV (reference sequence). V dropped 4 bases and J dropped 1 base, with 3 bases sitting between them. CDR3 region: CASSYRTDTQYF. The CDR3 region has the DNA TGTGCCAGCAGTTACCGCACAGATACGCAGTATTTT.

This clone was seen only once. This chain connects TRBV4-1 to TRBJ1-4; D is uncertain. The germline V gene encodes CDR1 MGHRA and CDR2 YSYEKL. The CDR3 totals 13 residues. The ends were cut back, 3 bases at V and 7 bases at J, with 9 bases in the middle. CDR3 residues: CASSQRQPEKLFF. The CDR3 region has the DNA TGCGCCAGCAGCCAGCGGCAACCTGAAAAACTGTTTTTT.

This chain connects TRBV5-1 to TRBJ2-7; weak D call: TRBD2 (6 bases). The germline CDR1 and CDR2 sequences are SGHRS and YFSETQ. The CDR3 is 13 amino acids. The V gene lost 4 bases and the J gene lost 2 bases, with 10 bases spanning the gap. CDR3 sequence reads: CASSPGSTYEQYF. CDR3 bases: TGCGCCAGCAGCCCCGGGAGTACCTACGAGCAGTACTTC. Supplemented by reference TRBV5-1 and TRBJ2-7, the full variable domain reads KAGVTQTPRYLIKTRGQQVTLSCSPISGHRSVSWYQQTPGQGLQFLFEYFSETQRNKGNFPGRFSGRQFSNSRSEMNVSTLELGDSALYLCASSPGSTYEQYFGPGTRLTVT.

The rearrangement joins TRBV7-9 to TRBJ2-2, with D unresolved. The CDR3 covers 16 residues. CDR1 is SEHNR and CDR2 is FQNEAQ in the germline V gene (reference sequence). Trimming took 5 bases from V and 4 from J, leaving 17 bases between them. DNA of the CDR3: TGTGCCAGCAGCGCCCCCCTCGGCGGAGTCACCGGGGAGCTGTTTTTT. Residues: CASSAPLGGVTGELFF.

J is TRBJ1-4 and V is TRBV10-3; 8 nucleotides align to TRBD1. V lost 10 bases, J lost 5 bases, and 6 bases stayed unmatched. The CDR3 has 13 amino acids. The V gene's germline CDR1 is ENHRY and CDR2 SYGVKD. CDR3 amino acids: CATADRENEKLFF. The CDR3 DNA reads TGTGCCACCGCGGACAGGGAGAATGAAAAACTGTTTTTT.

The V gene is TRBV7-6, the J gene TRBJ1-5, with a tentative D call TRBD1 (5 bases). In germline, CDR1 is SGHVS, CDR2 FNYEAQ. V shed 2 bases and J shed 7 bases, with 12 bases lying between them. The CDR3 is 14 residues long. CDR3 nucleotide sequence: TGTGCCAGCAGCTTACCCCCTGGGGGGCAGCCCCAGCATTTT. Translation: CASSLPPGGQPQHF.

The chain employs TRBV15 and TRBJ2-1; 12 nucleotides line up with TRBD2. The V and J ends lost 4 bases and 8 bases, in that order; junction bases with no gene match: 3. CDR1 and CDR2 from the germline V gene are LNHNV and YYDKDF (reference sequence). This CDR3 has 14 amino acids. The CDR3 DNA is TGTGCCACCAGCAAACCTAGCGGGAGGGATGAGCAGTTCTTC. Encoded protein: CATSKPSGRDEQFF. Full variable domain (outside the CDR3, taken from reference TRBV15 and TRBJ2-1): DAMVIQNPRYQVTQFGKPVTLSCSQTLNHNVMYWYQQKSSQAPKLLFHYYDKDFNNEADTPDNFQSRRPNTSFCFLDIRSPGLGDTAMYLCATSKPSGRDEQFFGPGTRLTVL.

The rearrangement links TRBV5-6 to TRBJ2-7; TRBD1 agrees at 8 bases. Germline-derived CDR1 and CDR2 are SGHDT and YYEEEE. CDR3 length: 14 residues. Unmatched junction bases numbered 5, after V lost 1 base and J lost 5 bases. CDR3 loop: CASSLYRGIHEQYF. The CDR3 DNA follows: TGTGCCAGCAGCTTGTACAGGGGGATCCACGAGCAGTACTTC.